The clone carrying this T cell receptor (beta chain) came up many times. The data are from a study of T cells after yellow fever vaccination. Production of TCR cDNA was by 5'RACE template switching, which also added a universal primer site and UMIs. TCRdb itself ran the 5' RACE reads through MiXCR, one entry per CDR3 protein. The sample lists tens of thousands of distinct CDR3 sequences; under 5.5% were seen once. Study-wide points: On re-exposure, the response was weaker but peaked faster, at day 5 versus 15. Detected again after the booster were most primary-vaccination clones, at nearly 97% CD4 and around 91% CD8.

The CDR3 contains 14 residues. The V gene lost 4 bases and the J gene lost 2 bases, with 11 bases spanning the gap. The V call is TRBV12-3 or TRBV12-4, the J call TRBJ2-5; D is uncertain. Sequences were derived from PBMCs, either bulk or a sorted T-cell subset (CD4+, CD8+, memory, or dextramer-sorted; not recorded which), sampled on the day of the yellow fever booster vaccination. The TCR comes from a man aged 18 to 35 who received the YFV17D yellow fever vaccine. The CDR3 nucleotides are TGTGCCAGCAGTTCCTTGAACAGACAAGAGACCCAGTACTTC. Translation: CASSSLNRQETQYF.